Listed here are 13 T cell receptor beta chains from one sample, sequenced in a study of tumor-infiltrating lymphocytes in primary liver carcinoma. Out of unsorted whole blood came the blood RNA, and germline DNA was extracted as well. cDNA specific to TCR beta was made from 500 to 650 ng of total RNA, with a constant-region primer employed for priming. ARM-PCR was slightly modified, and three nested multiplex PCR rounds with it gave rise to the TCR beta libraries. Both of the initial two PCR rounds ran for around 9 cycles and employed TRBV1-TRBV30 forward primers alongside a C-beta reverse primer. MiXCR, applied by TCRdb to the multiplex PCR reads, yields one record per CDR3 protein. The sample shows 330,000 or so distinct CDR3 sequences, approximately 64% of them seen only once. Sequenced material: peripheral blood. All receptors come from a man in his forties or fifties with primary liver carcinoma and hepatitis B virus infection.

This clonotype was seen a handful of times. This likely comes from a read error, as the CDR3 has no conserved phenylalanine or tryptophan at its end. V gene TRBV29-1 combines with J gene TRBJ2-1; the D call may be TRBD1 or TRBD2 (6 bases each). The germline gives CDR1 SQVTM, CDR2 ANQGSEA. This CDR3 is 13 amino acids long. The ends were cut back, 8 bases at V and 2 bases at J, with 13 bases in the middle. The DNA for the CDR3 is TGCAGCTTCTACGGGGGCCCCTACAATGAGCAGTTCTTA. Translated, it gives CSFYGGPYNEQFL.

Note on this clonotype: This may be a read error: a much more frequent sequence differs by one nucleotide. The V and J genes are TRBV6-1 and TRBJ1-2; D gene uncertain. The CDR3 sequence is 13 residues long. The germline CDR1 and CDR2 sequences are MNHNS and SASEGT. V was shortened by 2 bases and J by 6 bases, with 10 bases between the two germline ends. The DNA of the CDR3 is TGTGCCAGCAGTGAACGGGTGTGTAATGGCTACACCTTC. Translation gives CASSERVCNGYTF.

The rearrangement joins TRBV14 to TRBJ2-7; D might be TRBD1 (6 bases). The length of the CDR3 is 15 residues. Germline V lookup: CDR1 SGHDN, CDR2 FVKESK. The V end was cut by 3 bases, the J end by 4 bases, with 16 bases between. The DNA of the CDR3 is TGTGCCAGCAGCCATGACGGCAGGGGTTGGTACGAGCAGTACTTC. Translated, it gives CASSHDGRGWYEQYF.

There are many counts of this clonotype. CDR3 residues: CASSRPGLAGGEQFF. CDR3 DNA sequence: TGCGCCAGCAGTCGCCCGGGACTAGCGGGAGGTGAGCAGTTCTTC. This chain uses TRBV4-1 with TRBJ2-1, with 15 positions matching TRBD2. The length of the CDR3 is 15 residues. J gave up 9 bases and V 6 bases, and 6 bases lay outside the gene matches. CDR1 is MGHRA, CDR2 YSYEKL, per germline.

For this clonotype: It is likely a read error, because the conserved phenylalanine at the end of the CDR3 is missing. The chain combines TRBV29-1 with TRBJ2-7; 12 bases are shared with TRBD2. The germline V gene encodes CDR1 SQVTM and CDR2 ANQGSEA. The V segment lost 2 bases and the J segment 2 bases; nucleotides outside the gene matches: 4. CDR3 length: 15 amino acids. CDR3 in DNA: TGCAGCGTTGAATCCGGACTAGCGGGACCCTACGAGCAGTACTCC. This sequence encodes CSVESGLAGPYEQYS.

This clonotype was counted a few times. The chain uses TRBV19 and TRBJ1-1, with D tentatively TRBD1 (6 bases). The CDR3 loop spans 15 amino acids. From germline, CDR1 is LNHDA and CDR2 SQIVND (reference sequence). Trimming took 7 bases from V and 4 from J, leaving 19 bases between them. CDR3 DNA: TGTGCCAGTACCCCCCCAGGGAGGGGGAGCACTGAAGCTTTCTTT. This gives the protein CASTPPGRGSTEAFF. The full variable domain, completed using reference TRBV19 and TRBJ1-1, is DGGITQSPKYLFRKEGQNVTLSCEQNLNHDAMYWYRQDPGQGLRLIYYSQIVNDFQKGDIAEGYSVSREKKESFPLTVTSAQKNPTAFYLCASTPPGRGSTEAFFGQGTRLTVV.

DNA of the CDR3: TGTGCCAGCAGTTGCTTTCCTTTCGGACAGGGACAAGGCTATGGCTACACCTTC. Its translation: CASSCFPFGQGQGYGYTF. V usage is TRBV6-5 and J usage is TRBJ1-2, with 8 nucleotides matching TRBD1. The V segment lost 4 bases and the J segment 4 bases; nucleotides outside the gene matches: 17. CDR3 size: 18 residues. Germline assignment: CDR1 MNHEY and CDR2 SVGAGI.

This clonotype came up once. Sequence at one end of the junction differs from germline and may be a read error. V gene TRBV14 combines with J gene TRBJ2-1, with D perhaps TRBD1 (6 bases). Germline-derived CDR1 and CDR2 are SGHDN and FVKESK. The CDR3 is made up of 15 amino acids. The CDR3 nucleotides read TGTGCCAGCAGCCAAGGACTCCCAGGGGTGGGTGAGCTGTTCTTC. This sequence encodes CASSQGLPGVGELFF.

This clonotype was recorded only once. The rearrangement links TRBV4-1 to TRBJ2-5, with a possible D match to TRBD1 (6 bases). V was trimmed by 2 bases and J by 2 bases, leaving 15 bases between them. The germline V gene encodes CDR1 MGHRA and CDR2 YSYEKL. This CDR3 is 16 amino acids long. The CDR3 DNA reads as TGCGCCAGCAGCCAACTCGACAGGTTGGATCAAGAGACCCAGTACTTC. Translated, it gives CASSQLDRLDQETQYF.

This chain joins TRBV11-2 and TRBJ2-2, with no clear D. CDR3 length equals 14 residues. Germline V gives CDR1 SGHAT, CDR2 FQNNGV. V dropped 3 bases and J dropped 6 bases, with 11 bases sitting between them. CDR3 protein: CASSFDSWAGELFF. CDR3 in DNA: TGTGCCAGCAGCTTTGATAGTTGGGCCGGGGAGCTGTTTTTT.

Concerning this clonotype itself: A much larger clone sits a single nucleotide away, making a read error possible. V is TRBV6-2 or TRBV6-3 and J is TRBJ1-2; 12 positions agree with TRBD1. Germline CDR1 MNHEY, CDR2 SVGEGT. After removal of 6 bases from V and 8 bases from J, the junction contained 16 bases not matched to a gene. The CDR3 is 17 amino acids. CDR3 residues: CASRSGGQGANLRGYTF. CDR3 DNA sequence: TGTGCCAGCAGAAGTGGGGGACAGGGGGCGAATCTCAGGGGCTACACCTTC.

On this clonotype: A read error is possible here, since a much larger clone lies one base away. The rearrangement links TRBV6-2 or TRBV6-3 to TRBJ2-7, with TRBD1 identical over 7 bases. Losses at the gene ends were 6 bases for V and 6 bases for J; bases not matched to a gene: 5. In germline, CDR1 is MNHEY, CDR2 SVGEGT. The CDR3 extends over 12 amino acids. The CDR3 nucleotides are TGTGCCAGCAGGGGGACAGTCTGCGAGCAGTACTTC. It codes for CASRGTVCEQYF.

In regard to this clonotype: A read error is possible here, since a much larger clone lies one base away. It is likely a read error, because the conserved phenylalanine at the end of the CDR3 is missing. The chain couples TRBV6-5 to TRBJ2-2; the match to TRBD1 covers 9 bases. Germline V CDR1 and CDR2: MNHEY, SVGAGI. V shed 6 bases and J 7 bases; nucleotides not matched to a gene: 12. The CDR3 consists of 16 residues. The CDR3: CASSRLLQGAGGELFI. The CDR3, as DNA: TGTGCCAGCAGCCGACTATTACAGGGGGCGGGCGGGGAGCTGTTTATT.